The 2 T cell receptor beta chains below were found in one sample sequenced in a study of identical twins. In TCRdb, the 5' RACE reads were re-called with MiXCR into one record per CDR3 protein. The sample includes 550,000 to 700,000 distinct CDR3 sequences, approximately 10% seen only once; the top ten take 2.5% to 3.5%. This same sample was also taken into another study, of yellow fever vaccine responses in identical twins.

Material for sequencing was PBMCs. The origin of the receptors is a woman aged 18-29 years in good health.

V gene TRBV29-1 combines with J gene TRBJ1-2; D is possibly TRBD1 (5 bases). Germline V gives CDR1 SQVTM, CDR2 ANQGSEA. The CDR3 spans 12 residues. The V end lost 2 bases, the J end lost 2 bases, and 6 bases lay between the germline ends. The CDR3 region is CSVEWDNYGYTF. CDR3 nucleotide sequence: TGCAGCGTTGAATGGGACAACTATGGCTACACCTTC.

This clonotype has at least ten counts. The CDR3 DNA reads as TGTGCCAGCACGAGGGGGGCAGGAACCTACAATGAGCAGTTCTTC. Its translation: CASTRGAGTYNEQFF. The gene calls are TRBV5-6 and TRBJ2-1, with D tentatively TRBD1 or TRBD2 (6 bases each). CDR1 is SGHDT, CDR2 YYEEEE, per germline. The CDR3 runs to 15 residues. Between the trimmed V and J ends, which lost 6 bases and 2 bases, there was a span of 15 bases.